The rows below give T cell receptor beta chains drawn from one sample of a study of regulatory and conventional T cells in RAG deficiency. This table comes from immunoSEQ multiplex PCR, and its TCRdb copy is limited to in-frame clones, with some not included. The repertoire holds 10,000 or so clones, with roughly 94% as singletons. In addition, the sample was reused for a study of regulatory T cells.

The material sequenced was CD127- CD25+ CD4+ Tregs sorted from blood. The receptors here all came from a human donor in good health. Each CDR3 is given with its conserved first and last residue. The D gene is left open where the match is weak. Size is omitted from some rows. Given values are once, few, many or a class for expanded clones.

j_call: TRBJ1-6
clone_size: NA
d_call: NA
v_call: TRBV28
cdr3_aa: CASSLLTSGSPLHF
cdr3_nt: TGTGCCAGCAGTTTACTGACCTCGGGTTCACCCCTCCACTTT

j_call: TRBJ1-1
clone_size: once
d_call: NA
v_call: TRBV11-2
cdr3_aa: CASSPKSGRKAFF
cdr3_nt: TGTGCCAGCAGCCCCAAGTCGGGTAGGAAAGCTTTCTTT

j_call: TRBJ1-4
clone_size: NA
d_call: TRBD1
v_call: TRBV5-6
cdr3_aa: CASSSPGQLSEKLFF
cdr3_nt: TGTGCCAGCAGCTCCCCGGGACAGCTATCTGAAAAACTGTTTTTT

j_call: TRBJ1-2
clone_size: NA
d_call: TRBD1
v_call: TRBV5-1
cdr3_aa: CAGRRTGRGGYTF
cdr3_nt: TGCGCCGGACGAAGGACAGGGAGGGGTGGCTACACCTTC

j_call: TRBJ1-2
clone_size: once
d_call: NA
v_call: TRBV19
cdr3_aa: CASSYRDTPNYGYTF
cdr3_nt: TGTGCCAGTAGTTACCGGGACACACCTAACTATGGCTACACCTTC

j_call: TRBJ1-1
clone_size: NA
d_call: TRBD1
v_call: TRBV28
cdr3_aa: CASSFGRRGPDF
cdr3_nt: TGTGCCAGCAGTTTTGGCCGCAGGGGGCCGGACTTT

j_call: TRBJ2-5
clone_size: NA
d_call: NA
v_call: TRBV11-2
cdr3_aa: CASSLLGIGETQYF
cdr3_nt: TGTGCCAGCAGCTTATTGGGCATCGGAGAGACCCAGTACTTC

j_call: TRBJ1-3
clone_size: NA
d_call: NA
v_call: TRBV9
cdr3_aa: CASSAHSDAGNTIYF
cdr3_nt: TGTGCCAGCAGCGCTCACAGTGACGCTGGAAACACCATATATTTT

j_call: TRBJ2-3
clone_size: NA
d_call: TRBD1
v_call: TRBV5-1
cdr3_aa: CASSHNRGRGTDTQYF
cdr3_nt: TGCGCCAGCAGCCACAACAGGGGGCGGGGGACAGATACGCAGTATTTT

j_call: TRBJ1-1
clone_size: NA
d_call: TRBD1
v_call: TRBV5-1
cdr3_aa: CASSVDRANTEAFF
cdr3_nt: TGCGCCAGCAGCGTGGACAGGGCGAACACTGAAGCTTTCTTT

j_call: TRBJ2-2
clone_size: NA
d_call: TRBD1
v_call: TRBV27
cdr3_aa: CASSLYRTGVELFF
cdr3_nt: TGTGCCAGCAGTTTATACCGGACAGGGGTGGAGCTGTTTTTT

j_call: TRBJ1-2
clone_size: NA
d_call: TRBD1
v_call: TRBV6-5
cdr3_aa: CASSIRGRGYGYTF
cdr3_nt: TGTGCCAGCAGCATCAGGGGGCGAGGCTATGGCTACACCTTC

j_call: TRBJ1-1
clone_size: NA
d_call: TRBD1
v_call: TRBV6-1
cdr3_aa: CASSRGTGGWLAFF
cdr3_nt: TGTGCCAGCAGTAGAGGGACAGGGGGCTGGTTGGCTTTCTTT

j_call: TRBJ2-2
clone_size: NA
d_call: NA
v_call: TRBV6-5
cdr3_aa: CASSYEHLPNTGELFF
cdr3_nt: TGTGCCAGCAGTTATGAACACCTCCCGAACACCGGGGAGCTGTTTTTT

j_call: TRBJ2-1
clone_size: NA
d_call: TRBD1
v_call: TRBV5-1
cdr3_aa: CASSLYPQGAVNEQFF
cdr3_nt: TGCGCCAGCAGCTTGTACCCACAGGGGGCGGTCAATGAGCAGTTCTTC

j_call: TRBJ1-6
clone_size: once
d_call: NA
v_call: TRBV18
cdr3_aa: CASSPQQDYNSPLHF
cdr3_nt: TGTGCCAGCTCACCCCAACAGGACTATAATTCCCCCCTCCACTTT

j_call: TRBJ1-5
clone_size: NA
d_call: TRBD1
v_call: TRBV5-6
cdr3_aa: CASSFWTGIHQPQHF
cdr3_nt: TGTGCCAGCAGCTTTTGGACAGGGATCCATCAGCCCCAGCATTTT

j_call: TRBJ2-2
clone_size: NA
d_call: NA
v_call: TRBV27
cdr3_aa: CASSLNPTNTGEPFF
cdr3_nt: TGTGCCAGCAGTTTAAACCCGACGAACACCGGGGAGCCGTTTTTT

j_call: TRBJ2-3
clone_size: NA
d_call: NA
v_call: TRBV30
cdr3_aa: CAWRAADTQYF
cdr3_nt: TGTGCCTGGAGGGCGGCAGATACGCAGTATTTT

j_call: TRBJ2-1
clone_size: NA
d_call: TRBD2
v_call: TRBV10-2
cdr3_aa: CASTTSGGLSYNEQFF
cdr3_nt: TGCGCCAGCACCACTAGCGGGGGCCTCTCCTACAATGAGCAGTTCTTC

j_call: TRBJ2-3
clone_size: NA
d_call: NA
v_call: TRBV28
cdr3_aa: CASTRGDTQYF
cdr3_nt: TGTGCCAGCACCAGGGGAGATACGCAGTATTTT

j_call: TRBJ2-7
clone_size: NA
d_call: TRBD1
v_call: TRBV6-5
cdr3_aa: CASSYAGTGGSYEQYF
cdr3_nt: TGTGCCAGCAGTTACGCCGGGACAGGGGGGTCCTACGAGCAGTACTTC

j_call: TRBJ2-7
clone_size: NA
d_call: TRBD1
v_call: TRBV11-2
cdr3_aa: CASGGTGGEQYF
cdr3_nt: TGTGCCAGCGGGGGTACAGGGGGCGAGCAGTACTTC

j_call: TRBJ1-4
clone_size: NA
d_call: TRBD1
v_call: TRBV11-2
cdr3_aa: CASSPEGQPNEKLFF
cdr3_nt: TGTGCCAGCAGCCCAGAGGGACAGCCTAATGAAAAACTGTTTTTT

j_call: TRBJ2-3
clone_size: NA
d_call: NA
v_call: TRBV5-1
cdr3_aa: CASSTFTNTQYF
cdr3_nt: TGCGCCAGCAGCACCTTTACAAATACGCAGTATTTT